These 2 T cell receptor beta chains came from one sample sequenced in a study of T cell repertoires in cytomegalovirus infection. TCRdb used MiXCR to reprocess the reads, holding one entry per CDR3 protein. The repertoire holds about 300,000 distinct CDR3 sequences, with about 9.2% as singletons. Sequenced material: PBMCs. The receptors derive from a human donor in good health (CMV status not recorded). Some clones in this sample may be carry-over from other donors' samples.

This clonotype was counted ten times or more. This chain joins TRBV7-9 and TRBJ2-7, with a tentative D call TRBD2 (5 bases). There are 13 residues in the CDR3. The V end lost 5 bases, the J end lost 3 bases, and 11 bases lay between the germline ends. Germline CDR1 reads SEHNR; CDR2 reads FQNEAQ (reference sequence). The chain's CDR3 is CASSNGLLYEQYV. DNA for the CDR3: TGTGCCAGCAGCAATGGACTTCTCTACGAGCAGTACGTC.

This clonotype was picked up many times. The J gene is TRBJ2-7, the V gene TRBV20-1, with D tentatively TRBD1 (6 bases). The V end lost 3 bases, the J end lost 2 bases, and 14 bases lay between the germline ends. The CDR3 runs to 14 residues. Germline V gene data show CDR1 as DFQATT and CDR2 as SNEGSKA (reference sequence). The CDR3 nucleotides are TGCAGTGCTAGGGGGCAGGGGAGCACCTACGAGCAGTACTTC. Translating gives CSARGQGSTYEQYF.